Listed below are T cell receptor beta chains from one sample, sequenced in a study of T cells after yellow fever vaccination. TCRdb processed the 5' RACE reads anew with MiXCR; each CDR3 protein has one entry. The sample includes about 340,000 distinct CDR3 sequences, roughly an eighth of them seen just once. Sample: CD4+ T cells sorted from PBMCs, taken 15 days after the yellow fever booster vaccination. The receptors derive from a man aged 18 to 30 who received the YFV17D yellow fever vaccine. Each CDR3 is given with its conserved first and last residue. The order of the fields is CDR3 protein, CDR3 DNA, clone size, D gene, V gene, J gene. The D gene is left open where the match is weak. Clone size is stated in some rows and not others, as once, few, many or a class when expanded.

CDR3: CASSQGVRETQYF
DNA: TGTGCCAGCAGTCAGGGGGTTAGAGAGACCCAGTACTTC
size: few
D: TRBD1
V: TRBV11-2
J: TRBJ2-5

CDR3: CASSFTRIEQYF
DNA: TGTGCCAGCAGTTTCACCAGAATAGAGCAGTACTTC
size: few
D: NA
V: TRBV12-3/TRBV12-4
J: TRBJ2-7

CDR3: CASSQDLAGWGLPPYEQFF
DNA: TGCGCCAGCAGCCAAGATCTAGCGGGGTGGGGACTCCCTCCGTATGAGCAGTTCTTC
size: few
D: TRBD2
V: TRBV4-1
J: TRBJ2-1

CDR3: CASSFGPAETEAFF
DNA: TGTGCCAGCAGTTTTGGACCGGCGGAGACTGAAGCTTTCTTT
size: few
D: NA
V: TRBV12-3/TRBV12-4
J: TRBJ1-1

CDR3: CASSLLGTGLETQYF
DNA: TGTGCCAGCAGCTTACTGGGTACGGGGCTTGAGACCCAGTACTTC
size: NA
D: NA
V: TRBV7-8
J: TRBJ2-5

CDR3: CASSLGAQNTGELFF
DNA: TGTGCCAGCAGTTTAGGCGCCCAGAACACCGGGGAGCTGTTTTTT
size: few
D: NA
V: TRBV12-3/TRBV12-4
J: TRBJ2-2

CDR3: CASSLFSTETQYF
DNA: TGTGCCAGCAGCTTATTCAGTACAGAGACCCAGTACTTC
size: NA
D: NA
V: TRBV7-3
J: TRBJ2-5

CDR3: CASSVRVRDTDTQYF
DNA: TGTGCCAGCAGCGTGCGGGTAAGAGACACGGATACGCAGTATTTT
size: NA
D: NA
V: TRBV9
J: TRBJ2-3

CDR3: CATSGPGSANEQFF
DNA: TGTGCCACCAGTGGGCCGGGGTCCGCCAATGAGCAGTTCTTC
size: NA
D: NA
V: TRBV24-1
J: TRBJ2-1

CDR3: CASSYYTTAGGNTIYF
DNA: TGTGCCAGCAGCTATTATACGACAGCGGGCGGAAACACCATATATTTT
size: NA
D: NA
V: TRBV5-4
J: TRBJ1-3

CDR3: CASSHDRMNTEAFF
DNA: TGTGCCAGCAGCCATGACAGGATGAACACTGAAGCTTTCTTT
size: NA
D: NA
V: TRBV3-1
J: TRBJ1-1

CDR3: CASSPGTRSTDTQYF
DNA: TGCGCCAGCAGCCCCGGGACTCGTAGCACAGATACGCAGTATTTT
size: NA
D: NA
V: TRBV4-1
J: TRBJ2-3

CDR3: CASSDSGQGASPEAFF
DNA: TGTGCCAGCAGTGACTCGGGACAGGGGGCTAGCCCTGAAGCTTTCTTT
size: NA
D: TRBD1
V: TRBV2
J: TRBJ1-1

CDR3: CASSLSQGAYYNEQFF
DNA: TGTGCCAGCAGCCTATCTCAGGGGGCGTACTACAATGAGCAGTTCTTC
size: NA
D: TRBD1
V: TRBV7-3
J: TRBJ2-1

CDR3: CASSAGTDGQPQHF
DNA: TGTGCCAGCTCAGCCGGGACAGATGGACAGCCCCAGCATTTT
size: few
D: TRBD1
V: TRBV18
J: TRBJ1-5

CDR3: CASSPGRVTGHQPQHF
DNA: TGTGCCAGCAGCCCAGGGCGGGTCACAGGGCATCAGCCCCAGCATTTT
size: NA
D: NA
V: TRBV7-8
J: TRBJ1-5

CDR3: CAIGQMDQPQHF
DNA: TGTGCGATAGGACAGATGGATCAGCCCCAGCATTTT
size: few
D: NA
V: TRBV19
J: TRBJ1-5

CDR3: CASHPWAPRGGELFF
DNA: TGTGCCTCCCATCCTTGGGCACCGAGGGGCGGGGAGCTGTTTTTT
size: NA
D: NA
V: TRBV7-2
J: TRBJ2-2

CDR3: CASSERNIQYF
DNA: TGTGCCAGCAGTGAAAGAAACATTCAGTACTTC
size: NA
D: NA
V: TRBV2
J: TRBJ2-4

CDR3: CASMTSEIHNEQFF
DNA: TGTGCCAGCATGACTTCTGAGATCCACAATGAGCAGTTCTTC
size: few
D: NA
V: TRBV2
J: TRBJ2-1

CDR3: CASIELANTEAFF
DNA: TGTGCCAGCATCGAACTCGCGAACACTGAAGCTTTCTTT
size: NA
D: NA
V: TRBV7-9
J: TRBJ1-1

CDR3: CSVGGHLEKLFF
DNA: TGCAGCGTTGGGGGACATCTTGAAAAACTGTTTTTT
size: NA
D: NA
V: TRBV29-1
J: TRBJ1-4

CDR3: CASSQGPLSGGNTDTQYF
DNA: TGTGCCAGCAGCCAAGGTCCTCTCAGCGGGGGGAACACAGATACGCAGTATTTT
size: NA
D: TRBD2
V: TRBV14
J: TRBJ2-3

CDR3: CASSGTTTGDTQYF
DNA: TGTGCCAGCAGCGGGACAACCACAGGAGATACGCAGTATTTT
size: few
D: NA
V: TRBV6-6
J: TRBJ2-3

CDR3: CASSLRTEGQETQYF
DNA: TGTGCCAGCAGCTTAAGGACCGAAGGGCAAGAGACCCAGTACTTC
size: few
D: NA
V: TRBV7-6
J: TRBJ2-5

CDR3: CASSVATGGYNEQFF
DNA: TGTGCCAGCAGCGTAGCTACGGGGGGGTACAATGAGCAGTTCTTC
size: few
D: TRBD2
V: TRBV9
J: TRBJ2-1

CDR3: CASGGARSTDTQYF
DNA: TGCGCCAGCGGGGGGGCCAGAAGCACAGATACGCAGTATTTT
size: NA
D: NA
V: TRBV5-1
J: TRBJ2-3

CDR3: CASSSRGARTDTQYF
DNA: TGTGCCAGCAGTTCCCGGGGAGCTCGCACAGATACGCAGTATTTT
size: NA
D: NA
V: TRBV6-5
J: TRBJ2-3

CDR3: CASSLVLQRGGYEQFF
DNA: TGTGCCAGCAGCTTAGTTCTCCAGCGGGGTGGGTATGAGCAGTTCTTC
size: many
D: TRBD2
V: TRBV7-2
J: TRBJ2-1

CDR3: CASTRSGTDSEAFF
DNA: TGTGCCAGCACCCGCTCCGGGACAGATTCTGAAGCTTTCTTT
size: NA
D: TRBD1
V: TRBV6-2/TRBV6-3
J: TRBJ1-1

CDR3: CASSYSRSRVIGNQPQHF
DNA: TGTGCCAGCAGTTACTCGAGGAGTAGGGTCATCGGCAATCAGCCCCAGCATTTT
size: many
D: NA
V: TRBV6-2/TRBV6-3
J: TRBJ1-5

CDR3: CASSIPGHAATNEKLFF
DNA: TGTGCCAGCAGCATACCGGGACACGCTGCAACTAATGAAAAACTGTTTTTT
size: few
D: NA
V: TRBV21-1
J: TRBJ1-4

CDR3: CASMTIPWGETQYF
DNA: TGTGCCAGCATGACAATACCCTGGGGAGAGACCCAGTACTTC
size: NA
D: NA
V: TRBV6-2/TRBV6-3
J: TRBJ2-5

CDR3: CASSQSKKQGFYGYTF
DNA: TGTGCCAGCAGCCAAAGCAAGAAACAGGGCTTCTATGGCTACACCTTC
size: many
D: NA
V: TRBV14
J: TRBJ1-2

CDR3: CASSLEFRNEQFF
DNA: TGTGCCAGCAGTTTGGAATTTCGGAATGAGCAGTTCTTC
size: NA
D: NA
V: TRBV12-3/TRBV12-4
J: TRBJ2-1

CDR3: CASSWWGDQPQHF
DNA: TGTGCCAGCAGCTGGTGGGGGGACCAGCCCCAGCATTTT
size: few
D: NA
V: TRBV7-2
J: TRBJ1-5

CDR3: CASSLRGGLSTDTQYF
DNA: TGTGCCAGCAGCTTAAGAGGGGGCCTCAGCACAGATACGCAGTATTTT
size: few
D: TRBD1
V: TRBV7-2
J: TRBJ2-3

CDR3: CASSYKGASWVGEQFF
DNA: TGTGCCAGCAGTTACAAGGGGGCATCTTGGGTAGGTGAGCAGTTCTTC
size: few
D: TRBD1
V: TRBV6-5
J: TRBJ2-1

CDR3: CAWSPTSETQYF
DNA: TGTGCCTGGAGTCCGACTTCTGAGACCCAGTACTTC
size: few
D: NA
V: TRBV30
J: TRBJ2-5

CDR3: CASSSGTSRETQYF
DNA: TGTGCCAGCAGCTCCGGGACTAGCAGGGAGACCCAGTACTTC
size: few
D: TRBD2
V: TRBV7-2
J: TRBJ2-5

CDR3: CASSLKGPPRATQYF
DNA: TGTGCCAGCAGTTTGAAGGGGCCCCCGCGCGCTACGCAGTATTTT
size: few
D: NA
V: TRBV27
J: TRBJ2-3